Shown below are 10 T cell receptor beta chains from a single sample sequenced in a study of blood T cell repertoires in COVID-19. Clones were read by immunoSEQ multiplex PCR, and TCRdb kept only the in-frame ones, dropping some. The sample contains some 200,000 clones, 75% to 85% of which appear only once. What was sequenced was peripheral blood. These receptors originate from a woman aged 25 to 39 with COVID-19, enrolled during active disease.

The rearrangement links TRBV6-5 to TRBJ1-3; 7 nucleotides agree with TRBD1. The CDR3 consists of 14 residues. Germline CDR1 and CDR2: MNHEY and SVGAGI. V was pared by 0 bases and J by 4 bases, with 0 bases of the junction left unmatched. CDR3 sequence: CASSYSTGGNTIYF. As DNA, the CDR3 is TGTGCCAGCAGTTACTCGACAGGGGGAAACACCATATATTTT.

This chain links TRBV15 with TRBJ2-1; no reliable D call. Germline V gives CDR1 LNHNV, CDR2 YYDKDF (reference sequence). Trimming removed 4 bases at V and 2 bases at J, with 6 bases between. The CDR3 covers 13 residues. DNA for the CDR3: TGTGCCACCAGCAAAGGAGCCTACAATGAGCAGTTCTTC. Encoded protein: CATSKGAYNEQFF.

The V gene is TRBV19, the J gene TRBJ2-7; 7 bases match TRBD2. The CDR3 contains 13 residues. The V gene's germline CDR1 is LNHDA and CDR2 SQIVND (reference sequence). V lost 10 bases and J lost 1; bases outside the gene matches: 7. The CDR3 sequence is CATSWGGSYEQYF. The CDR3, as DNA: TGTGCCACTTCGTGGGGGGGGTCCTACGAGCAGTACTTC.

The rearrangement joins TRBV21-1 to TRBJ2-3; the D call of TRBD1 is as the table states it, not checked on the DNA. TRBV21-1 is recorded as a pseudogene. This CDR3 is built from 17 residues. The CDR3 here is CASRVGKTVLCTDTQYF. CDR3 in DNA: TGTGCCAGCCGAGTCGGAAAGACAGTACTGTGCACAGATACGCAGTATTTT.

The DNA of the CDR3 is TGCGCCAGTGGGACAGGGGAACTCTCTGGGGCCAACGTCCTGACTTTC. It codes for CASGTGELSGANVLTF. The chain is built from TRBV5-1 and TRBJ2-6, with TRBD1 identical over 10 bases. The V gene's germline CDR1 is SGHRS and CDR2 YFSETQ. With 8 bases clipped from V and 0 bases from J, the junction kept 5 bases outside the gene matches. The CDR3 covers 16 residues. Supplemented by reference TRBV5-1 and TRBJ2-6, the full variable domain reads KAGVTQTPRYLIKTRGQQVTLSCSPISGHRSVSWYQQTPGQGLQFLFEYFSETQRNKGNFPGRFSGRQFSNSRSEMNVSTLELGDSALYLCASGTGELSGANVLTFGAGSRLTVL.

This CDR3 reads CASSFGPDTQYF. CDR3 nucleotides: TGTGCCAGCAGTTTTGGCCCAGATACGCAGTATTTT. V gene TRBV27 combines with J gene TRBJ2-3; D remains unclear. The CDR3 sequence is 12 residues long. Germline CDR1 MNHEY, CDR2 SMNVEV (reference sequence). The V end lost 3 bases, the J end lost 4 bases, and 5 bases lay between the germline ends.

This chain joins TRBV7-6 and TRBJ2-5; D perhaps matches TRBD2 (5 bases). This CDR3 is built from 13 residues. V was pared by 4 bases and J by 4 bases, with 10 bases between. Germline V gene data show CDR1 as SGHVS and CDR2 as FNYEAQ. CDR3 region: CASSSPAGETQYF. CDR3 nucleotides: TGTGCCAGCAGCTCCCCGGCGGGAGAGACCCAGTACTTC.

J is TRBJ2-2 and V is TRBV28; TRBD2 agrees at 9 bases. After removal of 0 bases from V and 0 bases from J, the junction contained 5 bases not matched to a gene. From germline, CDR1 is MDHEN and CDR2 SYDVKM. This CDR3 spans 18 amino acids. CDR3 sequence: CASSLWRIAGANTGELFF. DNA for the CDR3: TGTGCCAGCAGTTTATGGAGAATAGCGGGAGCGAACACCGGGGAGCTGTTTTTT.

For the CDR3, the DNA is TGTGCCAGCAGCTTAGGGGGCGGGAACACTGAAGCTTTCTTT. Amino acid sequence: CASSLGGGNTEAFF. V usage is TRBV11-3 and J usage is TRBJ1-1; tentative D call: TRBD1 (5 bases). Trimming stripped 1 base from V and 1 base from J, with 7 bases between. Germline CDR1 and CDR2: SGHNT and YENEEA. The CDR3 has 14 residues. The variable domain in full, completed from reference TRBV11-3 and TRBJ1-1, reads EAGVVQSPRYKIIEKKQPVAFWCNPISGHNTLYWYLQNLGQGPELLIRYENEEAVDDSQLPKDRFSAERLKGVDSTLKIQPAELGDSAVYLCASSLGGGNTEAFFGQGTRLTVV.

CDR3 coding DNA: TGTGCCTGGAGGGAACAGGGAATTGTTGAAGCTTTCTTT. Residues: CAWREQGIVEAFF. The chain links TRBV30 to TRBJ1-1, with a tentative D call TRBD1 (6 bases). The CDR3 covers 13 residues. In germline, CDR1 is GTSNPN, CDR2 SVGIG (reference sequence). Trimming removed 3 bases at V and 7 bases at J, with 15 bases between.